Each of the 24 T cell receptor beta chains below was sequenced from the same sample in a study of blood T cell repertoires in COVID-19. Assay: immunoSEQ multiplex PCR; the TCRdb copy retains only in-frame clones and omits some. The table shows 300,000 to 350,000 clones, with roughly 90% occurring only once. The sample consisted of PBMCs or T cells enriched from blood (not recorded which). The receptors were gathered from a young woman with acute COVID-19.

V gene TRBV13 combines with J gene TRBJ1-2, with D maybe TRBD1 (6 bases). Germline V gene sequence: CDR1 PRHDT, CDR2 FYEKMQ (reference sequence). The length of the CDR3 is 15 residues. V was shortened by 5 bases and J by 4 bases, with 17 bases between the two germline ends. The CDR3 sequence: CASSEGGGPRYGYTF. DNA of the CDR3: TGTGCCAGCAGCGAAGGGGGGGGCCCACGCTATGGCTACACCTTC.

With respect to this clone: Germline is not matched at one junction end, which may reflect a read error. Other DNA sequences in this sample translate to the same CDR3. This chain links TRBV27 with TRBJ1-2; TRBD1 matches 11 bases. The CDR3 sequence is 15 residues long. CDR1 MNHEY and CDR2 SMNVEV come from the germline V gene (reference sequence). CDR3 protein: CASSLSGTGGLGYTF. DNA for the CDR3: TGTGCCAGCAGCTTATCCGGGACAGGGGGGCTTGGCTACACCTTC.

Of note for this clone: Other nucleotide sequences from this sample produce the same CDR3. The chain couples TRBV11-2 to TRBJ2-7; 10 bases are a match to TRBD2. Trimming removed 1 base from V and 3 bases from J; junction bases left unmatched: 3. The CDR3 contains 15 residues. The V gene's germline CDR1 is SGHAT and CDR2 FQNNGV. CDR3 DNA: TGTGCCAGCAGCTTAGTAGCGGGGGGAATCTACGAGCAGTACTTC. It translates to CASSLVAGGIYEQYF. Full variable domain (rest looked up from reference TRBV11-2 and TRBJ2-7): EAGVAQSPRYKIIEKRQSVAFWCNPISGHATLYWYQQILGQGPKLLIQFQNNGVVDDSQLPKDRFSAERLKGVDSTLKIQPAKLEDSAVYLCASSLVAGGIYEQYFGPGTRLTVT.

The V and J genes are TRBV5-1 and TRBJ1-6; no firm D call. Germline assignment: CDR1 SGHRS and CDR2 YFSETQ. The CDR3 extends over 15 amino acids. V lost 4 bases and J lost 7, with 15 bases in between. Written as DNA, the CDR3 is TGCGCCAGCAGCCCCCGCGGCGGCAAAAATTCACCCCTCCACTTT. This sequence encodes CASSPRGGKNSPLHF.

The chain combines TRBV5-1 with TRBJ2-1; D unclear. This CDR3 region has 15 residues. Germline values: CDR1 SGHRS, CDR2 YFSETQ. V lost 5 bases, J lost 6 bases, and 18 bases lay in between. Here the CDR3 DNA reads TGCGCCAGCAGGCTCTCGTCTCCGCGTCTCAATGAGCAGTTCTTC. Protein product: CASRLSSPRLNEQFF. The entire variable domain, with the rest obtained from reference TRBV5-1 and TRBJ2-1, is as follows: KAGVTQTPRYLIKTRGQQVTLSCSPISGHRSVSWYQQTPGQGLQFLFEYFSETQRNKGNFPGRFSGRQFSNSRSEMNVSTLELGDSALYLCASRLSSPRLNEQFFGPGTRLTVL.

The V call is TRBV10-2, the J call TRBJ2-2; D unresolved. Between the trimmed V and J ends, which lost 6 bases and 2 bases, there was a span of 10 bases. Germline-derived CDR1 and CDR2 are WSHSY and SAAADI. The CDR3 spans 14 residues. As DNA, the CDR3 is TGCGCCAGCAGGGGCAGCCAAAACACCGGGGAGCTGTTTTTT. It encodes CASRGSQNTGELFF.

This clone was counted at least ten times. The chain recombines TRBV7-2 with TRBJ2-1; 8 bases line up with TRBD2. This CDR3 is 16 amino acids long. Trimming took 1 base from V and 2 from J; bases not matched to a gene: 4. Germline CDR1 is SGHTA and CDR2 is FQGNSA. CDR3 nucleotides: TGTGCCAGCAGCTTAGTCACTAGCGGTCCCTACAATGAGCAGTTCTTC. Amino acid sequence: CASSLVTSGPYNEQFF. The complete variable domain, with remaining parts taken from reference TRBV7-2 and TRBJ2-1, reads GAGVSQSPSNKVTEKGKDVELRCDPISGHTALYWYRQSLGQGLEFLIYFQGNSAPDKSGLPSDRFSAERTGGSVSTLTIQRTQQEDSAVYLCASSLVTSGPYNEQFFGPGTRLTVL.

The genes are TRBV14 and TRBJ2-1; TRBD2 agrees at 12 bases. The germline V gene has CDR1 SGHDN and CDR2 FVKESK. V gave up 4 bases and J gave up 4 bases; unmatched junction bases: 8. The CDR3 sequence is 17 residues long. CDR3 bases: TGTGCCAGCAGCCCGCCTGAGACTAGCGGGAGATACAATGAGCAGTTCTTC. This translates into CASSPPETSGRYNEQFF.

The chain recombines TRBV19 with TRBJ2-7; D perhaps matches TRBD1 (7 bases). Trimming pared 5 bases from V and 4 bases from J, leaving 24 bases between. The germline V gene encodes CDR1 LNHDA and CDR2 SQIVND (reference sequence). This CDR3 has 17 amino acids. The CDR3 protein is CASSPGGPRDTDYEQYF. DNA for the CDR3: TGTGCCAGTAGTCCAGGGGGTCCGCGGGATACTGATTACGAGCAGTACTTC.

The V call is TRBV6-5, the J call TRBJ2-4, with 7 bases fitting TRBD1. The CDR3 sequence is 13 residues long. With 4 bases clipped from V and 5 bases from J, the junction kept 2 bases outside the gene matches. Germline V lookup: CDR1 MNHEY, CDR2 SVGAGI. CDR3 loop: CASSFGTENIQYF. In DNA, the CDR3 is TGTGCCAGCAGTTTCGGGACAGAAAACATTCAGTACTTC.

The V and J genes are TRBV27 and TRBJ2-6; no clear D gene. Germline loops: CDR1 MNHEY, CDR2 SMNVEV (reference sequence). The CDR3 contains 15 residues. With 4 bases removed from V and 4 bases from J, the gap between germline ends came to 11 bases. The chain's CDR3 is CASSSWSLGANVLTF. DNA for the CDR3: TGTGCCAGCAGTTCCTGGAGTCTCGGGGCCAACGTCCTGACTTTC.

The chain is built from TRBV9 and TRBJ2-6; 7 nucleotides line up with TRBD1. Germline assignment: CDR1 SGDLS and CDR2 YYNGEE. V lost 3 bases and J lost 2; bases outside the gene matches: 5. There are 16 residues in the CDR3. The CDR3: CASSAQGGPGANVLTF. The DNA for the CDR3 is TGTGCCAGCAGCGCCCAAGGGGGCCCTGGGGCCAACGTCCTGACTTTC.

The sample holds one count of this clone. The chain uses TRBV7-3 and TRBJ2-1; D ambiguous. Trimming shortened V by 2 bases and J by 5 bases, and 10 bases separated the two germline ends. Germline values: CDR1 SGHTA, CDR2 FQGTGA. The CDR3 loop spans 14 amino acids. The CDR3, as DNA: TGTGCCAGCAGCTTACAAGAGGCCAACAATGAGCAGTTCTTC. Amino acid sequence: CASSLQEANNEQFF.

The rearrangement uses TRBV6-6 and TRBJ1-2; 7 bases match TRBD1. Germline V lookup: CDR1 MNHNY, CDR2 SVGAGI (reference sequence). Losses at the gene ends were 4 bases for V and 8 bases for J; bases not matched to a gene: 10. CDR3 length: 14 amino acids. DNA of the CDR3: TGTGCCAGCAGTTGGTCGGCAGGGGGGATGGGCTACACCTTC. It yields the protein CASSWSAGGMGYTF.

V and J are TRBV18 and TRBJ2-7, with 8 positions matching TRBD2. CDR1 and CDR2 (germline): KGHSH, LQKENI. The V and J ends lost 8 bases and 0 bases, in that order; junction bases with no gene match: 6. This CDR3 spans 14 amino acids. CDR3 bases: TGTGCCAGCGCCCTGACTAGCGACTCCTACGAGCAGTACTTC. Translation gives CASALTSDSYEQYF.

The chain uses TRBV2 and TRBJ1-5; 7 positions match TRBD1. The CDR3 consists of 17 residues. The V and J ends lost 4 bases and 1 base, in that order; junction bases with no gene match: 10. The V gene's germline CDR1 is SNHLY and CDR2 FYNNEI. Here the CDR3 DNA reads TGTGCCAGCAGTGGACAGGGTGCCAGGTTCAGCAATCAGCCCCAGCATTTT. It specifies CASSGQGARFSNQPQHF.

The gene calls are TRBV19 and TRBJ2-1; TRBD1 aligns across 7 bases. In germline, CDR1 is LNHDA, CDR2 SQIVND (reference sequence). CDR3 length: 17 amino acids. Trimming at V came to 6 bases and at J to 4 bases, leaving 15 bases not matched to a gene. The CDR3 loop reads CASSSTLDRAKYNEQFF. The DNA of the CDR3 is TGTGCCAGTAGCTCTACCCTCGACAGGGCGAAATACAATGAGCAGTTCTTC.

The chain links TRBV3-1 (or the pseudogene TRBV3-2) to TRBJ2-2, with TRBD2 matching 9 bases. The CDR3 length is 14 residues. Germline trimming cut 8 bases from V and 3 bases from J; bases unmatched to any gene: 4. Germline V lookup: CDR1 LGHDT, CDR2 YNNKEL (reference sequence). The CDR3 loop reads CASGEREDTGELFF. The CDR3 DNA is TGTGCCAGCGGGGAGCGGGAGGACACCGGGGAGCTGTTTTTT.

The V gene is TRBV28, the J gene TRBJ1-3, with 7 bases lining up with TRBD1. The J segment lost 0 bases and the V segment lost 1 base, leaving 9 bases of the junction unmatched. Germline lookup yields CDR1 MDHEN and CDR2 SYDVKM. This CDR3 is 18 amino acids long. The CDR3 reads CASSLSAGGTSSGNTIYF. The CDR3 DNA reads as TGTGCCAGCAGTTTATCGGCAGGGGGTACGAGCTCTGGAAACACCATATATTTT.

CDR3 protein: CASSETRLSDEQFF. CDR3 DNA: TGTGCCAGCTCCGAGACCAGGCTTTCGGATGAGCAGTTCTTC. The V and J genes are TRBV27 and TRBJ2-1, with no clear D. V was shortened by 8 bases and J by 8 bases, with 19 bases between the two germline ends. The CDR3 extends over 14 amino acids. Germline V CDR1 and CDR2: MNHEY, SMNVEV (reference sequence).

The chain carries TRBV6-6 and TRBJ1-2; no clear D gene. CDR1 is MNHNY, CDR2 SVGAGI, per germline (reference sequence). The CDR3 spans 15 residues. V lost 0 bases and J 6 bases, leaving 14 bases between the germline ends. The CDR3 loop is CASSYSGKRPDGYTF. The CDR3 DNA reads as TGTGCCAGCAGTTACTCGGGTAAGCGTCCCGATGGCTACACCTTC.

The gene calls are TRBV28 and TRBJ1-4; 7 positions agree with TRBD1. J lost 7 bases, V lost 6 bases, and 5 bases had no gene match. The germline CDR1 and CDR2 sequences are MDHEN and SYDVKM. CDR3 length equals 13 residues. Written as DNA, the CDR3 is TGTGCCAGCAGGACTCAGGGGGGTGAAAAACTGTTTTTT. Translation: CASRTQGGEKLFF.

V is TRBV11-2 and J is TRBJ2-3; TRBD2 matches at 12 bases. J was trimmed by 5 bases and V by 4 bases; bases with no gene match: 16. The CDR3 is 19 residues long. Germline V gene sequence: CDR1 SGHAT, CDR2 FQNNGV. Here the CDR3 reads CASSSRLAGVEGGGDTQYF. DNA for the CDR3: TGTGCCAGCAGCTCCCGACTAGCGGGAGTCGAAGGCGGTGGAGATACGCAGTATTTT. Filled out from reference TRBV11-2 and TRBJ2-3, the complete variable domain reads EAGVAQSPRYKIIEKRQSVAFWCNPISGHATLYWYQQILGQGPKLLIQFQNNGVVDDSQLPKDRFSAERLKGVDSTLKIQPAKLEDSAVYLCASSSRLAGVEGGGDTQYFGPGTRLTVL.

The chain is built from TRBV11-2 and TRBJ2-4; D not certain. There are 16 residues in the CDR3. Trimming pared 1 base from V and 0 bases from J, leaving 10 bases between. Germline V CDR1 and CDR2: SGHAT, FQNNGV. The CDR3 loop is CASSLVPLLAKNIQYF. CDR3 bases: TGTGCCAGCAGCTTAGTCCCTTTACTAGCCAAAAACATTCAGTACTTC.